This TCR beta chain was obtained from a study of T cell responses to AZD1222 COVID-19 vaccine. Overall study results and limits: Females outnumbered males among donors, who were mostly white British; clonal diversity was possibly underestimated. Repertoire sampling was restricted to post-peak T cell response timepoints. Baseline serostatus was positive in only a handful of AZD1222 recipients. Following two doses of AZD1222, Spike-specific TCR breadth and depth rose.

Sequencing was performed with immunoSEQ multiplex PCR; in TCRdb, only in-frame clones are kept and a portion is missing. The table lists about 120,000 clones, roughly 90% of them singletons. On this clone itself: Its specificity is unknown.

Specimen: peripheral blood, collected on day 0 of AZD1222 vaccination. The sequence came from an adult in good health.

This CDR3 is CATQARGGEKLFF. In DNA, the CDR3 is TGTGCCACCCAGGCCCGGGGGGGTGAAAAACTGTTTTTT. The rearrangement links TRBV19 to TRBJ1-4; TRBD1 might be the D (5 bases). Germline CDR1 is LNHDA and CDR2 is SQIVND (reference sequence). The CDR3 runs 13 residues. Trimming took off 10 bases at V and 7 bases at J, with 16 bases between the two ends.